This record looks at one T cell receptor beta chain sequence and its context. This CDR3 contains 15 residues. V was shortened by 4 bases and J by 4 bases, with 13 bases between the two germline ends. Germline CDR1 is SEHNR and CDR2 is FQNEAQ (reference sequence). This specimen belongs to a study of Graves' ophthalmopathy and Graves' hyperthyroidism. Amplifying from RNA transcripts, the study obtained TCR beta CDR3 regions. HTBI primers primed a first-round RT-PCR, and a second-round multiplex PCR followed. MiXCR, run by TCRdb on the multiplex PCR reads, gives a single entry per CDR3 protein. This table holds about 700,000 distinct CDR3 sequences, 35% to 50% found once. Certain patients were not enrolled. These were patients with other autoimmune diseases, uncontrolled infections, pregnancy or lactation. PBMCs originated in more than 7.5 ml of fresh peripheral blood.

The receptor comes from an adult man with Graves' ophthalmopathy. The specimen sequenced was peripheral blood. J is TRBJ1-4 and V is TRBV7-9; no definite D call. CDR3 region: CASSSSGRNNEKLFF. DNA of the CDR3: TGTGCCAGCAGCTCTTCGGGCAGGAATAATGAAAAACTGTTTTTT.